This record covers a single T cell receptor beta chain. Its target is unknown. Patients with autoimmune history or systemic immunosuppression were excluded. This specimen belongs to a study of OX40 agonist ivuxolimab in advanced cancers. Study-wide context: Dose-escalation patients had hepatocellular carcinoma, melanoma, renal cell or head and neck cancer.

The study, taken as a whole, reports: The study did not work out the antigen specificity of the expanded peripheral T cells.

The CDR3 extends over 16 amino acids. The V end lost 0 bases, the J end lost 1 base, and 12 bases lay between the germline ends. Germline CDR1 reads MNHNY; CDR2 reads SVGAGI (reference sequence). Assay used: immunoSEQ multiplex PCR; TCRdb lists only in-frame clones, some missing. Of 57,000 or so clones listed, 86% are singletons. This specimen consisted of CD4+ or CD8+ T cells sorted from blood, obtained in a trial of the OX40 agonist ivuxolimab. The sequence derives from an adult with an advanced solid tumor such as melanoma, head and neck, liver or kidney cancer. The chain has TRBV6-6 and TRBJ1-2; D not resolved. The CDR3: CASSYSRVADNYGYTF. Here the CDR3 DNA reads TGTGCCAGCAGTTACTCGAGGGTGGCAGATAACTATGGCTACACCTTC.